The 29 T cell receptor beta chains reported below all come from one sample, sequenced in a study of shared clonotypes between healthy human individuals. Sequencing was performed with immunoSEQ multiplex PCR; in TCRdb, only in-frame clones are kept and a portion is missing. Among some 2,100,000 clones listed, approximately 94% were seen once. The naive CD8 subset, CD45RO-negative cells positively selected for CCR7, excluded terminally differentiated effector memory CD45RA+ cells. The sequenced sample was naive CD8+ T cells from PBMCs. These receptors all come from a man between 18 and 29 years old in good health. Some clones in this sample may be carry-over from other donors' samples.

The chain links TRBV7-2 to TRBJ2-7; possibly TRBD1 or TRBD2 for D (5 bases each). This CDR3 is 17 amino acids long. The germline V gene has CDR1 SGHTA and CDR2 FQGNSA. With 3 bases removed from V and 1 base from J, the gap between germline ends came to 19 bases. The DNA for the CDR3 is TGTGCCAGCAGCTTCGGGGCCAACTCAATGGCATCCTACGAGCAGTACTTC. Encoded protein: CASSFGANSMASYEQYF.

This chain uses TRBV9 with TRBJ2-7; 7 bases align to TRBD2. The CDR3 is 15 amino acids. CDR1 and CDR2 (germline): SGDLS, YYNGEE. After removal of 0 bases from V and 7 bases from J, the junction contained 10 bases not matched to a gene. CDR3: CASSVGLAAAREQYF. CDR3 DNA sequence: TGTGCCAGCAGCGTAGGGCTAGCGGCAGCGCGGGAGCAGTACTTC.

The chain recombines TRBV15 with TRBJ2-1; 9 nucleotides align to TRBD2. From germline, CDR1 is LNHNV and CDR2 YYDKDF (reference sequence). With V trimmed by 6 bases and J by 9 bases, 12 bases remained unmatched. The CDR3 loop spans 15 amino acids. CDR3 DNA: TGTGCCACCAGAGGTATCGCTAGCGGGATCCGTGAGCAGTTCTTC. As protein: CATRGIASGIREQFF.

In its sample, this clone was seen a few times. The chain is built from TRBV5-6 and TRBJ2-3; D possibly corresponds to TRBD2 (6 bases). This CDR3 region has 16 residues. The germline gives CDR1 SGHDT, CDR2 YYEEEE. V lost 2 bases, J lost 0 bases, and 13 bases lay in between. The DNA for the CDR3 is TGTGCCAGCAGCTTATCAGGTGGGGGGAGCACAGATACGCAGTATTTT. Protein product: CASSLSGGGSTDTQYF.

The chain combines TRBV19 with TRBJ1-1; D is undetermined. Germline V gene lookup returns CDR1 LNHDA and CDR2 SQIVND (reference sequence). V was clipped by 5 bases and J by 7 bases, with 5 bases between them. CDR3 length: 10 amino acids. CDR3 in amino acids: CASSRGEAFF. The CDR3 nucleotides are TGTGCCAGTAGTCGGGGTGAAGCTTTCTTT.

This sequence joins TRBV6-1 and TRBJ2-1, with a weak D call TRBD2 (6 bases). This CDR3 is built from 14 residues. The germline V and J ends were trimmed by 9 bases and 6 bases, with 18 bases remaining between them. Germline assignment: CDR1 MNHNS and CDR2 SASEGT. CDR3 protein: CASRAGSPFNEQFF. The CDR3, as DNA: TGTGCCAGTAGGGCCGGGAGCCCCTTCAATGAGCAGTTCTTC.

The chain couples TRBV6-1 to TRBJ2-2, with 8 bases fitting TRBD1. J lost 7 bases, V lost 3 bases, and 7 bases had no gene match. Germline CDR1 and CDR2: MNHNS and SASEGT. The CDR3 is 15 residues long. This chain's CDR3 is CASSDRDRRYGELFF. CDR3 nucleotides: TGTGCCAGCAGTGATAGGGACAGGAGATACGGGGAGCTGTTTTTT.

This chain uses TRBV11-3 with TRBJ2-7, with TRBD2 matching over 7 bases. CDR3 length: 14 residues. The ends lost 2 bases at V and 5 bases at J; junction bases unmatched: 6. The germline V gene has CDR1 SGHNT and CDR2 YENEEA. The CDR3 region has the DNA TGTGCCAGCAGCTTAAGTGGGAGGGTCGACGAGCAGTACTTC. Amino acid sequence: CASSLSGRVDEQYF.

V usage is TRBV7-9 and J usage is TRBJ2-1; D remains unclear. Germline V gives CDR1 SEHNR, CDR2 FQNEAQ (reference sequence). V was trimmed by 7 bases and J by 8 bases, leaving 9 bases between them. The length of the CDR3 is 11 residues. Here the CDR3 DNA reads TGTGCCAGCATCTTTATCCATGAGCAGTTCTTC. It translates to CASIFIHEQFF.

V is TRBV7-9 and J is TRBJ2-7, with D perhaps matching TRBD2 (5 bases). The CDR3 is 15 amino acids. The germline gives CDR1 SEHNR, CDR2 FQNEAQ (reference sequence). The germline V and J ends were trimmed by 5 bases and 0 bases, with 14 bases remaining between them. The CDR3 here is CASSHGLTYSYEQYF. DNA of the CDR3: TGTGCCAGCAGCCACGGACTCACGTACTCCTACGAGCAGTACTTC. The full variable domain, rest sourced from reference TRBV7-9 and TRBJ2-7, is DTGVSQNPRHKITKRGQNVTFRCDPISEHNRLYWYRQTLGQGPEFLTYFQNEAQLEKSRLLSDRFSAERPKGSFSTLEIQRTEQGDSAMYLCASSHGLTYSYEQYFGPGTRLTVT.

The V call is TRBV10-2, the J call TRBJ2-7; 9 bases align to TRBD1. This CDR3 is built from 12 residues. The germline V gene has CDR1 WSHSY and CDR2 SAAADI. V lost 11 bases and J lost 5; bases outside the gene matches: 7. Here the CDR3 DNA reads TGCGCCGGGGGACAGGGAGTTAACGAGCAGTACTTC. This translates into CAGGQGVNEQYF.

V is TRBV7-9 and J is TRBJ2-1; 10 bases agree with TRBD2. J gave up 8 bases and V 1 base, and 8 bases lay outside the gene matches. CDR3 length equals 16 residues. The germline V gene encodes CDR1 SEHNR and CDR2 FQNEAQ (reference sequence). As DNA, the CDR3 is TGTGCCAGCAGCTTAGGTCCTAGCGGGAGTCTCGATGAGCAGTTCTTC. This codes for CASSLGPSGSLDEQFF. Supplemented by reference TRBV7-9 and TRBJ2-1, the full variable domain reads DTGVSQNPRHKITKRGQNVTFRCDPISEHNRLYWYRQTLGQGPEFLTYFQNEAQLEKSRLLSDRFSAERPKGSFSTLEIQRTEQGDSAMYLCASSLGPSGSLDEQFFGPGTRLTVL.

Concerning this clone: Other DNA sequences from this sample encode an identical CDR3 as well. The gene calls are TRBV28 and TRBJ2-1; TRBD2 aligns across 13 bases. CDR3 size: 15 residues. The germline gives CDR1 MDHEN, CDR2 SYDVKM. V shed 6 bases, J shed 4 bases, and the junction held 3 bases outside the gene matches. CDR3 protein: CASSPLAGGYNEQFF. The CDR3 bases are TGTGCCAGCAGCCCACTAGCGGGAGGGTACAATGAGCAGTTCTTC.

DNA for the CDR3: TGCGCCAGCACATTGGGGGCAGAGCAGTACTTC. It is translated as CASTLGAEQYF. The rearrangement joins TRBV5-1 to TRBJ2-7, with a weak D call TRBD1 (6 bases). V lost 6 bases to trimming and J lost 7 bases, with 11 bases between them. This CDR3 has 11 residues. Germline loops: CDR1 SGHRS, CDR2 YFSETQ.

The chain employs TRBV7-3 and TRBJ2-1, with 7 bases identical to TRBD1. The length of the CDR3 is 14 residues. Trimming took 4 bases from V and 12 from J; bases not matched to a gene: 12. Germline V gene sequence: CDR1 SGHTA, CDR2 FQGTGA. CDR3 protein: CASSSWTGTMGQFF. CDR3 DNA: TGTGCCAGCAGCTCGTGGACAGGCACAATGGGGCAGTTCTTC.

The chain uses TRBV6-5 and TRBJ2-1; D is ambiguous. Trimming took 1 base from V and 10 from J, leaving 14 bases between them. Germline assignment: CDR1 MNHEY and CDR2 SVGAGI. The CDR3 covers 14 residues. In DNA, the CDR3 is TGTGCCAGCAGTTACTTCCAAGGTAATACCGAGCAGTTCTTC. Amino acids: CASSYFQGNTEQFF.

The chain has TRBV27 and TRBJ2-1; 10 nucleotides agree with TRBD2. This CDR3 contains 16 residues. CDR1 and CDR2 (germline): MNHEY, SMNVEV (reference sequence). After removal of 2 bases from V and 8 bases from J, the junction contained 9 bases not matched to a gene. DNA of the CDR3: TGTGCCAGCAGTTTAGGTTCTAGCGGGAGTACCCATGAGCAGTTCTTC. Translated: CASSLGSSGSTHEQFF.

V gene TRBV9 combines with J gene TRBJ2-3; TRBD2 aligns across 8 bases. Germline CDR1 and CDR2: SGDLS and YYNGEE. V gave up 4 bases and J gave up 2 bases; unmatched junction bases: 9. This CDR3 is built from 16 residues. The CDR3, as DNA: TGTGCCAGCAGCTCGTCGCCTAGCGGGTCCACAGATACGCAGTATTTT. Amino acids: CASSSSPSGSTDTQYF.

This clone is a singleton in its sample. The chain has TRBV9 and TRBJ2-7, with D possibly being TRBD1 or TRBD2 (5 bases each). The germline V gene has CDR1 SGDLS and CDR2 YYNGEE. This CDR3 comprises 15 residues. The germline V and J ends were trimmed by 4 bases and 5 bases, with 19 bases remaining between them. The CDR3 loop reads CASSPGAGLWNEQYF. Written as DNA, the CDR3 is TGTGCCAGCAGCCCCGGGGCAGGACTTTGGAACGAGCAGTACTTC.

The chain is built from TRBV6-4 and TRBJ2-7; 7 nucleotides agree with TRBD1. CDR1 MRHNA and CDR2 SNTAGT come from the germline V gene. The CDR3 consists of 12 residues. Trimming took 9 bases from V and 2 from J; bases not matched to a gene: 4. CDR3 DNA: TGTGCCAGGACAGGGCCCCCCTACGAGCAGTACTTC. It translates to CARTGPPYEQYF.

The rearrangement uses TRBV2 and TRBJ1-5, with D perhaps TRBD1 (5 bases). CDR3 length: 15 amino acids. Trimming removed 6 bases at V and 1 base at J, with 13 bases between. Germline loops: CDR1 SNHLY, CDR2 FYNNEI. The CDR3 DNA is TGTGCCAGCAGATGGGACGGCTTAAGCAATCAGCCCCAGCATTTT. Translated: CASRWDGLSNQPQHF.

The chain employs TRBV27 and TRBJ2-2, with D perhaps assigned TRBD1 or TRBD2 (5 bases each). Germline values: CDR1 MNHEY, CDR2 SMNVEV (reference sequence). V was pared by 5 bases and J by 1 base, with 20 bases between. The CDR3 is 18 residues long. The DNA for the CDR3 is TGTGCCAGCAGTCCCACCCCGCCCGGGACCCTGAACACCGGGGAGCTGTTTTTT. Its translation: CASSPTPPGTLNTGELFF.

The V and J genes are TRBV27 and TRBJ2-7; D might be TRBD2 (7 bases). Germline CDR1 is MNHEY and CDR2 is SMNVEV (reference sequence). The CDR3 covers 16 residues. The ends were cut back, 5 bases at V and 2 bases at J, with 19 bases in the middle. This chain's CDR3 is CASSPSRGAFTYEQYF. The CDR3 DNA follows: TGTGCCAGCAGTCCCTCTCGGGGGGCGTTTACCTACGAGCAGTACTTC.

The V call is TRBV9, the J call TRBJ2-1; 11 positions agree with TRBD2. The V segment lost 3 bases and the J segment 7 bases; nucleotides outside the gene matches: 12. Per the germline V gene, CDR1 is SGDLS and CDR2 is YYNGEE. The CDR3 runs to 17 residues. In DNA, the CDR3 is TGTGCCAGCAGCGAGACCATTACTAGCGGGAGAGTGAATGAGCAGTTCTTC. As protein: CASSETITSGRVNEQFF.

The chain has TRBV4-3 and TRBJ2-7; 7 positions match TRBD1. The CDR3 runs to 15 residues. The junction had 7 bases not matched to a gene; V was cut back by 0 bases and J by 5 bases. The germline CDR1 and CDR2 sequences are LGHNA and YSLEER. The CDR3 region is CASSQEKAGGNEQYF. Written as DNA, the CDR3 is TGCGCCAGCAGCCAAGAGAAGGCAGGGGGAAACGAGCAGTACTTC.

V is TRBV14 and J is TRBJ2-7; TRBD2 aligns across 10 bases. The V gene's germline CDR1 is SGHDN and CDR2 FVKESK. J gave up 1 base and V 3 bases, and 3 bases lay outside the gene matches. CDR3 size: 15 residues. The CDR3 here is CASSHGLAASYEQYF. CDR3 sequence (DNA): TGTGCCAGCAGCCACGGACTAGCGGCGTCCTACGAGCAGTACTTC.

The CDR3 DNA is TGTGCCAGCAGTCTCGGGACAGGGCCCACCACTGAAGCTTTCTTT. This sequence encodes CASSLGTGPTTEAFF. The chain couples TRBV27 to TRBJ1-1, with 9 bases aligning to TRBD1. The CDR3 has 15 residues. Germline CDR1 and CDR2: MNHEY and SMNVEV (reference sequence). The V gene end was trimmed by 5 bases and the J gene end by 4 bases; junction bases not matched to a gene: 8.

This clone came up once. The chain recombines TRBV27 with TRBJ2-7, with D possibly matching TRBD2 (6 bases). The V gene lost 4 bases and the J gene lost 2 bases, with 15 bases spanning the gap. CDR3 length equals 15 residues. In germline, CDR1 is MNHEY, CDR2 SMNVEV (reference sequence). CDR3 region: CASSWYGGSTYEQYF. In DNA, the CDR3 is TGTGCCAGCAGTTGGTACGGGGGATCCACCTACGAGCAGTACTTC.

In its sample, this clone was seen once. Since a much larger clone is just one base distant, this may be a read error. Within the sample, other DNA sequences also encode this same CDR3. The chain uses TRBV28 and TRBJ2-7; D is uncertain. This CDR3 comprises 11 residues. Germline-derived CDR1 and CDR2 are MDHEN and SYDVKM. Trimming shortened V by 3 bases and J by 4 bases, and 4 bases separated the two germline ends. This chain's CDR3 is CASSFVYEQYF. CDR3 DNA: TGTGCCAGCAGTTTTGTGTACGAGCAGTACTTC.